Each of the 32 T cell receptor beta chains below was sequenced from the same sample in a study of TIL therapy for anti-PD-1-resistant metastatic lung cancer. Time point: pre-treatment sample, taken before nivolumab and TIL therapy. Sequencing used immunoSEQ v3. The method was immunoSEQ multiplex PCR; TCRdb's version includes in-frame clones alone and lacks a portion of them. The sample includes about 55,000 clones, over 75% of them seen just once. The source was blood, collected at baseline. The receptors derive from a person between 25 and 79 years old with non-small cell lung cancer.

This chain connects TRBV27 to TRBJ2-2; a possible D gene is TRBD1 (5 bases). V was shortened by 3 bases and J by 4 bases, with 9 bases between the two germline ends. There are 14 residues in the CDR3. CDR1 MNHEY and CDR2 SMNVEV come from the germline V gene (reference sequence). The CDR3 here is CASSFGALTGELFF. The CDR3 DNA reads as TGTGCCAGCAGTTTTGGGGCCCTCACCGGGGAGCTGTTTTTT.

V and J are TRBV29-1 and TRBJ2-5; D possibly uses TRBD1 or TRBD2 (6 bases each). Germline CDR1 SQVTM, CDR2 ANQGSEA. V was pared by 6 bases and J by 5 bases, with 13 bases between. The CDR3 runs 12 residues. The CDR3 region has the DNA TGCAGCGTGAATGGGGGGCGGGAGACCCAGTACTTC. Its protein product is CSVNGGRETQYF.

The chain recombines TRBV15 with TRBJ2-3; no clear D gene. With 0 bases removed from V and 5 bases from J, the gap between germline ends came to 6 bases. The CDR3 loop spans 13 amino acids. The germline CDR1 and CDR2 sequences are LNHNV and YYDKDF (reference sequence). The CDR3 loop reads CATSRDHGDTQYF. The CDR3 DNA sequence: TGTGCCACCAGCAGAGATCACGGAGATACGCAGTATTTT. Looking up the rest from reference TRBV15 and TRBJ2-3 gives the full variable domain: DAMVIQNPRYQVTQFGKPVTLSCSQTLNHNVMYWYQQKSSQAPKLLFHYYDKDFNNEADTPDNFQSRRPNTSFCFLDIRSPGLGDTAMYLCATSRDHGDTQYFGPGTRLTVL.

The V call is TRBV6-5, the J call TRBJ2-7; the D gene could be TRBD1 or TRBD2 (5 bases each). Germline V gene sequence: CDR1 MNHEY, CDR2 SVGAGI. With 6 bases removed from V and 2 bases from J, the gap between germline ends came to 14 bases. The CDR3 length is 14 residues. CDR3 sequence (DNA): TGTGCCAGCAGGAGGTCGGGGACCACCTACGAGCAGTACTTC. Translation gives CASRRSGTTYEQYF.

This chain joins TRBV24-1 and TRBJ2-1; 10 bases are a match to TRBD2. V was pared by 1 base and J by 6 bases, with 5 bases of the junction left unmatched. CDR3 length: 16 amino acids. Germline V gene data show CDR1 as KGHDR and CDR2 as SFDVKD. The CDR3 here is CATSDLRSGRANEQFF. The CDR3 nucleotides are TGTGCCACCAGTGATTTAAGAAGCGGGAGGGCCAATGAGCAGTTCTTC.

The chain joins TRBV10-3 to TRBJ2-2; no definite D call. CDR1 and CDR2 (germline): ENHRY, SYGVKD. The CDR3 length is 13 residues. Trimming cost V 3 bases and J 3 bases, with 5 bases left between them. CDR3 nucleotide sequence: TGTGCCATCAGTGAAGTATACACCGGGGAGCTGTTTTTT. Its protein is CAISEVYTGELFF.

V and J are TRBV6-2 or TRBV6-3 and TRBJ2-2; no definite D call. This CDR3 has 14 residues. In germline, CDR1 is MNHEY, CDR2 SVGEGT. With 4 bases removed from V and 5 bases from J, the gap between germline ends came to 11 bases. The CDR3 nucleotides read TGTGCCAGCAGTTTTTATCCGGGTACCGGGGAGCTGTTTTTT. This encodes CASSFYPGTGELFF.

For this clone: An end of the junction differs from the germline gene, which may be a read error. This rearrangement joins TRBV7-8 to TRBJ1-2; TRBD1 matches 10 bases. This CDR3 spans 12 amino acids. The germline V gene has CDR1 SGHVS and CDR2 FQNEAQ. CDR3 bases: TGTGCCAGCAGCTTTGACAGGGGGCCACTATCCTTC. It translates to CASSFDRGPLSF.

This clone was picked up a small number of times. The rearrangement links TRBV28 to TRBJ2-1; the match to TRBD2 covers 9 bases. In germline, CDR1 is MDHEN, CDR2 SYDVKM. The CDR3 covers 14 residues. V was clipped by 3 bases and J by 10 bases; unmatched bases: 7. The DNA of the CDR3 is TGTGCCAGCAGTTTTACTAGCGGGTATATAGAGCAGTTCTTC. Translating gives CASSFTSGYIEQFF.

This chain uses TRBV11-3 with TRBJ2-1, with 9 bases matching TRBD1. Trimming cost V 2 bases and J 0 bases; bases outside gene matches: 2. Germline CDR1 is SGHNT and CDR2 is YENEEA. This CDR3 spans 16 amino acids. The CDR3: CASSLQGQGSYNEQFF. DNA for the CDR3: TGTGCCAGCAGCTTACAGGGACAGGGCTCCTACAATGAGCAGTTCTTC.

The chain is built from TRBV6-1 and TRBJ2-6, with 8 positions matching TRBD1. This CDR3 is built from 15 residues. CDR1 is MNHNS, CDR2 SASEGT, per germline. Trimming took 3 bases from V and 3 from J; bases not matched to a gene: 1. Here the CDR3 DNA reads TGTGCCAGCAGTGACAGGGGGCATGGGGCCAACGTCCTGACTTTC. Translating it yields CASSDRGHGANVLTF.

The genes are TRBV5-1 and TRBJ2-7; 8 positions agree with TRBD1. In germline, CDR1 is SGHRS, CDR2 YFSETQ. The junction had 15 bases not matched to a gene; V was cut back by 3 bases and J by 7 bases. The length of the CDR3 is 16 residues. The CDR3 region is CASSSTGVSYLGEQYF. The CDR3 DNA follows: TGCGCCAGCAGCTCGACAGGGGTCAGTTATCTGGGGGAGCAGTACTTC.

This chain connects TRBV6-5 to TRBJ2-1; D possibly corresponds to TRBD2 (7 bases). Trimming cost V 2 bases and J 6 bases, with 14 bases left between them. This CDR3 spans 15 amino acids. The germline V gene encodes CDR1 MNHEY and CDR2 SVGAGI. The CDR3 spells CASSYQQGGSNEQFF. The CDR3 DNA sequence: TGTGCCAGCAGTTACCAACAGGGAGGGAGCAATGAGCAGTTCTTC.

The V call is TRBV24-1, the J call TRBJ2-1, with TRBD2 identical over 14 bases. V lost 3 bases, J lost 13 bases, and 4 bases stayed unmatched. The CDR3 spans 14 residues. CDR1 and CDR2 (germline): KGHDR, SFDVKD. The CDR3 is CATSDPGTSGSQFF. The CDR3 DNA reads TGTGCCACCAGTGATCCCGGGACTAGCGGGAGTCAGTTCTTC.

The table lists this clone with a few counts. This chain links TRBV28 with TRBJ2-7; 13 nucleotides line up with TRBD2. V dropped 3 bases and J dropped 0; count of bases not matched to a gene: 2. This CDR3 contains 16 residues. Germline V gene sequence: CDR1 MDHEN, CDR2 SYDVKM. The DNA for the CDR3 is TGTGCCAGCAGTTTGACTAGCGGGAGGAGCTCCTACGAGCAGTACTTC. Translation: CASSLTSGRSSYEQYF.

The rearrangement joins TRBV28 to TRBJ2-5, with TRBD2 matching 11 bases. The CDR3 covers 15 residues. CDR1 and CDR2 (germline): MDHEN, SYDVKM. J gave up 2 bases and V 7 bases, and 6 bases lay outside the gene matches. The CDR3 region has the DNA TGTGCCAGCACCAGACTAGCGGGAACGCAAGAGACCCAGTACTTC. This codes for CASTRLAGTQETQYF.

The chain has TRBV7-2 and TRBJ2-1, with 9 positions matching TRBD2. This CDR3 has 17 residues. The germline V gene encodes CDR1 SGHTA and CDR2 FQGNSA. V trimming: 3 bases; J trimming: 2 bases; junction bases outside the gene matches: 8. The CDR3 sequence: CASSLISGRGAYNEQFF. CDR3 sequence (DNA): TGTGCCAGCAGCTTGATTAGCGGGAGAGGCGCCTACAATGAGCAGTTCTTC.

CDR3 in amino acids: CASSLGSSWYGYTF. Here the CDR3 DNA reads TGTGCCAGCAGCTTGGGATCTTCTTGGTATGGCTACACCTTC. The V call is TRBV5-6, the J call TRBJ1-2; D not resolved. Germline-derived CDR1 and CDR2 are SGHDT and YYEEEE. Trimming cost V 0 bases and J 5 bases, with 11 bases left between them. CDR3 length: 14 amino acids.

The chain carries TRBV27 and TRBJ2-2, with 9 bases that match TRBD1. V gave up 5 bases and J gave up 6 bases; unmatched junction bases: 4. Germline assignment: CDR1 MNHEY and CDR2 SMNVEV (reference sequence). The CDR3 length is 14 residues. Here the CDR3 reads CASSTNRGPGELFF. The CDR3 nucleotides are TGTGCCAGCAGTACTAACAGGGGGCCCGGGGAGCTGTTTTTT.

CDR3: CATSEGIEAFF. The CDR3 DNA follows: TGTGCCACTTCCGAAGGAATTGAAGCTTTCTTT. The chain joins TRBV24-1 to TRBJ1-1; no reliable D call. V was cut by 10 bases and J by 7 bases, with 12 bases left in between. The CDR3 is made up of 11 amino acids. Germline loops: CDR1 KGHDR, CDR2 SFDVKD.

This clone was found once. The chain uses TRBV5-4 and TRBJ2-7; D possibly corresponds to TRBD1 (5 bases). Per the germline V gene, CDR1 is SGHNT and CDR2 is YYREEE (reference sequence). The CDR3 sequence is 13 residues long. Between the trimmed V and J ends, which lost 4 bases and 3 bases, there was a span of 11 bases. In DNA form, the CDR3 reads TGTGCCAGCAGCAAGATGACAGACTACGAGCAGTACTTC. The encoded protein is CASSKMTDYEQYF.

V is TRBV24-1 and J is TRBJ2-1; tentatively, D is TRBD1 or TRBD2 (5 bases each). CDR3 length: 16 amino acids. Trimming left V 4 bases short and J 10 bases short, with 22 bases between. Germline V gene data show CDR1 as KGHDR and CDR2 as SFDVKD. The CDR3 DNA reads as TGTGCCACCAGTGAGCCCGGGGCGGGCGAGTTTAACGAGCAGTTCTTC. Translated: CATSEPGAGEFNEQFF.

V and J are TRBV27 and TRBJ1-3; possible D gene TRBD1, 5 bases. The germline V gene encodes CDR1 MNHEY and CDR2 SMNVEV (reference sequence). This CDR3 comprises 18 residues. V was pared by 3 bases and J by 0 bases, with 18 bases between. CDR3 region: CASSFSGYGGLSGNTIYF. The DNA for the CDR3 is TGTGCCAGCAGTTTTTCAGGGTACGGAGGTCTCTCTGGAAACACCATATATTTT.

CDR3 bases: TGTGCCAGCAGCGTAGGGATTAAAGAGACCCAGTACTTC. Protein product: CASSVGIKETQYF. The chain uses TRBV9 and TRBJ2-5, with D unresolved. V was shortened by 0 bases and J by 3 bases, with 6 bases between the two germline ends. Germline CDR1 is SGDLS and CDR2 is YYNGEE. CDR3 length equals 13 residues. The variable domain in full, with the rest retrieved from reference TRBV9 and TRBJ2-5, is DSGVTQTPKHLITATGQRVTLRCSPRSGDLSVYWYQQSLDQGLQFLIQYYNGEERAKGNILERFSAQQFPDLHSELNLSSLELGDSALYFCASSVGIKETQYFGPGTRLLVL.

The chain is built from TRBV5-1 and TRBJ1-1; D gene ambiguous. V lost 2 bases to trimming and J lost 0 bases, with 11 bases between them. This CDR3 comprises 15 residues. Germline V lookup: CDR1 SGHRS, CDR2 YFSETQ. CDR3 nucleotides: TGCGCCAGCAGCTTACTACAAAACCTGAACACTGAAGCTTTCTTT. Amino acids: CASSLLQNLNTEAFF.

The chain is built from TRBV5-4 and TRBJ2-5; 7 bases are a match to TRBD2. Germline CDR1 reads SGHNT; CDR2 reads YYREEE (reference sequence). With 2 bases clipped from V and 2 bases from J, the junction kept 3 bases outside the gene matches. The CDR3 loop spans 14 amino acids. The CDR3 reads CASSFQRGQETQYF. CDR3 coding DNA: TGTGCCAGCAGCTTTCAGCGGGGTCAAGAGACCCAGTACTTC.

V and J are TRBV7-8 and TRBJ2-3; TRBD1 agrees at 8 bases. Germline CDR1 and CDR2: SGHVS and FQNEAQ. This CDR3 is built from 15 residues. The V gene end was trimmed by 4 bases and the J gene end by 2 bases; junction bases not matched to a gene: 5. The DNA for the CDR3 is TGTGCCAGCAGCTCCGGACAGGGCGACACAGATACGCAGTATTTT. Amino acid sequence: CASSSGQGDTDTQYF.

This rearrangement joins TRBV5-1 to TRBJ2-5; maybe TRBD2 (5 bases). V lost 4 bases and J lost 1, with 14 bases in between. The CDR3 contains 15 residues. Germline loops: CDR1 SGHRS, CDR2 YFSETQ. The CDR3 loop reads CASSIRTGVQETQYF. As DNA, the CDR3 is TGCGCCAGCAGCATCCGGACTGGCGTCCAAGAGACCCAGTACTTC.

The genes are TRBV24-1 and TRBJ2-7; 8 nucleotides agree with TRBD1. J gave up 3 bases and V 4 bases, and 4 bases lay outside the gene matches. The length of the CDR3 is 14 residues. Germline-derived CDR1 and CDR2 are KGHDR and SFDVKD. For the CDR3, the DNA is TGTGCCACCAGTGAAGGACAGGGTGACTACGAGCAGTACTTC. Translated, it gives CATSEGQGDYEQYF.

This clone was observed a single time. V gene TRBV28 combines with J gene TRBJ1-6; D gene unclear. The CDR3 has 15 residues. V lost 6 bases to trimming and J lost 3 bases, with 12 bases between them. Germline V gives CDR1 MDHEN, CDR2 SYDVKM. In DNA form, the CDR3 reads TGTGCCAGCAGCCCCGGAGGCGGCTATAATTCACCCCTCCACTTT. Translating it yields CASSPGGGYNSPLHF. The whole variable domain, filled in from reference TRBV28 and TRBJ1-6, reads DVKVTQSSRYLVKRTGEKVFLECVQDMDHENMFWYRQDPGLGLRLIYFSYDVKMKEKGDIPEGYSVSREKKERFSLILESASTNQTSMYLCASSPGGGYNSPLHFGNGTRLTVT.

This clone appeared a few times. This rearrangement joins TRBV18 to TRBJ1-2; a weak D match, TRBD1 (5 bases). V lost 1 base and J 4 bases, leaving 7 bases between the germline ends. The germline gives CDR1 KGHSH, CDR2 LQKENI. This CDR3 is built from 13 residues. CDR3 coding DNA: TGTGCCAGCTCACCACAGGACACCTATGGCTACACCTTC. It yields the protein CASSPQDTYGYTF.

The CDR3 is CASSSETQYF. CDR3 DNA sequence: TGTGCCAGCAGTTCAGAGACCCAGTACTTC. V and J are TRBV2 and TRBJ2-5; D not certain. This CDR3 comprises 10 residues. V was shortened by 5 bases and J by 4 bases, with 2 bases between the two germline ends. The germline V gene encodes CDR1 SNHLY and CDR2 FYNNEI.